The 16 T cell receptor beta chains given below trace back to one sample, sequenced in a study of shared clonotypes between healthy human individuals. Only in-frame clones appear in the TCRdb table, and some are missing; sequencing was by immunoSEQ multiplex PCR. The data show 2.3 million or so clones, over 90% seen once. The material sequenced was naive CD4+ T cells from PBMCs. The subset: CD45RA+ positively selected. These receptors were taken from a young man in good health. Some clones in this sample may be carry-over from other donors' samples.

CDR3 in DNA: TGTGCCAGCAGTCTACCATCATGGAATGAGCAGTTCTTC. Translating it yields CASSLPSWNEQFF. This chain uses TRBV27 with TRBJ2-1; D is unresolved. This CDR3 comprises 13 residues. Trimming stripped 5 bases from V and 7 bases from J, with 12 bases between. CDR1 is MNHEY, CDR2 SMNVEV, per germline (reference sequence).

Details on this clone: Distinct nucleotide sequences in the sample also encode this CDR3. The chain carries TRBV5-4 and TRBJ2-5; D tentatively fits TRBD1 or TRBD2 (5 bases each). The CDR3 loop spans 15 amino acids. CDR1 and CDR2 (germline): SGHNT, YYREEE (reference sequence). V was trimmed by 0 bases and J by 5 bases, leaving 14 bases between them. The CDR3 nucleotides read TGTGCCAGCAGCTTGGCGTCAGGGAGTCAGGAGACCCAGTACTTC. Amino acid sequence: CASSLASGSQETQYF.

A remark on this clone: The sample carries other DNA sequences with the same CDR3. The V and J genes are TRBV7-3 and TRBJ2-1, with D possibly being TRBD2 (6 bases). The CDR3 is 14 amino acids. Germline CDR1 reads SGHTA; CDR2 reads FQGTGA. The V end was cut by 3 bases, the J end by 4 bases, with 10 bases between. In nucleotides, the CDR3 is TGTGCCAGCAGCTTGGAAGGACTATACAATGAGCAGTTCTTC. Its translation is CASSLEGLYNEQFF.

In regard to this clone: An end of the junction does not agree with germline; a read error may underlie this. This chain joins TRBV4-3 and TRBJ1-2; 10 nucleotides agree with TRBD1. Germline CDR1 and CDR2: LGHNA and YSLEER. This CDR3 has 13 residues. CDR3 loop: CASSQDSGQGMRF. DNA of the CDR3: TGCGCCAGCAGCCAAGATTCGGGACAGGGGATGCGGTTC.

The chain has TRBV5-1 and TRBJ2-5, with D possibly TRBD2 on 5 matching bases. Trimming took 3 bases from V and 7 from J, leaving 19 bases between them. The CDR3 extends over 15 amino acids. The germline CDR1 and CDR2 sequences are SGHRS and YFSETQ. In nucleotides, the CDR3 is TGCGCCAGCAGCTCTGCGCTTAGTCATGAGGGGACCCAGTACTTC. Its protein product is CASSSALSHEGTQYF.

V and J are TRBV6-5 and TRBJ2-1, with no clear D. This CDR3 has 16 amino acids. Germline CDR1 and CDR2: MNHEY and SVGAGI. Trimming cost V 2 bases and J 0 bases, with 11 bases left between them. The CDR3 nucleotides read TGTGCCAGCAGTTACGGACGGTCAGGCTCCTACAATGAGCAGTTCTTC. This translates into CASSYGRSGSYNEQFF.

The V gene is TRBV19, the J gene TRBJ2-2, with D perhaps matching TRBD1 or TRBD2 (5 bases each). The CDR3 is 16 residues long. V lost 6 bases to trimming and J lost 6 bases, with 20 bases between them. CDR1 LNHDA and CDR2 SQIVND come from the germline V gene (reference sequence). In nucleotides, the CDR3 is TGTGCCAGTAGCGATACGGGACGCCTGGGGGCCGGGGAGCTGTTTTTT. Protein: CASSDTGRLGAGELFF. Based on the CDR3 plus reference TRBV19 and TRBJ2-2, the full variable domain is DGGITQSPKYLFRKEGQNVTLSCEQNLNHDAMYWYRQDPGQGLRLIYYSQIVNDFQKGDIAEGYSVSREKKESFPLTVTSAQKNPTAFYLCASSDTGRLGAGELFFGEGSRLTVL.

This CDR3 reads CASSDFSSYSNQPQHF. The DNA for the CDR3 is TGCGCCAGCAGTGATTTTAGCAGCTATAGCAATCAGCCCCAGCATTTT. The V call is TRBV10-2, the J call TRBJ1-5; D ambiguous. The V gene lost 3 bases and the J gene lost 0 bases, with 12 bases spanning the gap. The CDR3 extends over 16 amino acids. Germline CDR1 reads WSHSY; CDR2 reads SAAADI.

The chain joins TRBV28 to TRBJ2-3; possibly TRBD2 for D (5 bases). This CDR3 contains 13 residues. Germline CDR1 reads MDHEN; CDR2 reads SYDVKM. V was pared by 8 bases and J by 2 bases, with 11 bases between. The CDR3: CASGPDFTDTQYF. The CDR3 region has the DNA TGTGCCAGCGGTCCGGACTTCACAGATACGCAGTATTTT.

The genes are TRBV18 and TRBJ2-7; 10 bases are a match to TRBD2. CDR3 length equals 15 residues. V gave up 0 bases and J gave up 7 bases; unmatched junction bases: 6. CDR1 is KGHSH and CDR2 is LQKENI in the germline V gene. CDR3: CASSPPGLANWEQYF. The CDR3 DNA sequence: TGTGCCAGCTCACCACCGGGACTAGCGAACTGGGAGCAGTACTTC. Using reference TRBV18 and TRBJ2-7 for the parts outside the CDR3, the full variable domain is NAGVMQNPRHLVRRRGQEARLRCSPMKGHSHVYWYRQLPEEGLKFMVYLQKENIIDESGMPKERFSAEFPKEGPSILRIQQVVRGDSAAYFCASSPPGLANWEQYFGPGTRLTVT.

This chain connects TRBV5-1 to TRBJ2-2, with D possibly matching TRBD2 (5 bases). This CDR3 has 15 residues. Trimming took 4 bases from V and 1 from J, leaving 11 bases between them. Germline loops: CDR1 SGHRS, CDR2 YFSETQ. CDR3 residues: CASSGREGNTGELFF. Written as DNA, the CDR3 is TGCGCCAGCAGCGGCCGCGAGGGGAACACCGGGGAGCTGTTTTTT.

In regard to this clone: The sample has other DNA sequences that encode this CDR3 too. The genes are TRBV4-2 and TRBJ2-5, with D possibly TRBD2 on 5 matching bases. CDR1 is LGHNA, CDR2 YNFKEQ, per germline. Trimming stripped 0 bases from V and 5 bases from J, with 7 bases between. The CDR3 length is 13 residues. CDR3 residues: CASSQDRGETQYF. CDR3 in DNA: TGTGCCAGCAGCCAAGATCGCGGGGAGACCCAGTACTTC.

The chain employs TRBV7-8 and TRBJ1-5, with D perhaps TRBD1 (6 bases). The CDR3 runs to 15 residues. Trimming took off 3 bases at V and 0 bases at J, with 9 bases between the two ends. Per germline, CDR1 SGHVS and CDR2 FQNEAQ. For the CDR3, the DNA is TGTGCCAGCAGCTTGATCAGGGGTAGCAATCAGCCCCAGCATTTT. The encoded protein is CASSLIRGSNQPQHF.

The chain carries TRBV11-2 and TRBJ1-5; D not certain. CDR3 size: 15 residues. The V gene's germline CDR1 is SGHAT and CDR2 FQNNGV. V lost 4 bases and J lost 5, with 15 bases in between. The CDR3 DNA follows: TGTGCCAGCAGCTCCATCCGGGGTAAGGATCAGCCCCAGCATTTT. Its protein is CASSSIRGKDQPQHF. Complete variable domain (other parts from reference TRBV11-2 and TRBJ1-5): EAGVAQSPRYKIIEKRQSVAFWCNPISGHATLYWYQQILGQGPKLLIQFQNNGVVDDSQLPKDRFSAERLKGVDSTLKIQPAKLEDSAVYLCASSSIRGKDQPQHFGDGTRLSIL.

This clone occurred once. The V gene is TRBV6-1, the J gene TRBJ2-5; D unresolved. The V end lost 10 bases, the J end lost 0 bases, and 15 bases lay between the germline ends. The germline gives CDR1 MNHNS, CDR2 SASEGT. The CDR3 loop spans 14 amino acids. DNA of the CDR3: TGTGCCACCTCCCGGGCGCGGTACCAAGAGACCCAGTACTTC. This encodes CATSRARYQETQYF.

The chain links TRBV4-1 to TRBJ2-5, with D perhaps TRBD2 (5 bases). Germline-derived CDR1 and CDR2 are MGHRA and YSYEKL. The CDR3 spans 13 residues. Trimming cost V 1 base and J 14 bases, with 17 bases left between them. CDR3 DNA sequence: TGCGCCAGCAGCCAAGTTCCCGAGGGCGGCCTATACTTC. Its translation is CASSQVPEGGLYF.